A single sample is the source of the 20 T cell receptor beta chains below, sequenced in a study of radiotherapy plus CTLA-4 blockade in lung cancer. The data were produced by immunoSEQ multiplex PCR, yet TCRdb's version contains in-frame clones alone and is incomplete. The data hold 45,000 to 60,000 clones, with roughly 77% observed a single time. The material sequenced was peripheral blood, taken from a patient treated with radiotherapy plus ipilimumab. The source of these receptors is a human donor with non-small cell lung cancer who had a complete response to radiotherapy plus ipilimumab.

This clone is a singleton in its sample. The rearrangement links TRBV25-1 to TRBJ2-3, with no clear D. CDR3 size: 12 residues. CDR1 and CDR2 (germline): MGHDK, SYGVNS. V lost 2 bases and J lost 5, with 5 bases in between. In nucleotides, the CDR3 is TGTGCCAGCAGTGAAACTATAGATACGCAGTATTTT. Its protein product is CASSETIDTQYF. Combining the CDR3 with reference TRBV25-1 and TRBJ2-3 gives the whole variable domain EADIYQTPRYLVIGTGKKITLECSQTMGHDKMYWYQQDPGMELHLIHYSYGVNSTEKGDLSSESTVSRIRTEHFPLTLESARPSHTSQYLCASSETIDTQYFGPGTRLTVL.

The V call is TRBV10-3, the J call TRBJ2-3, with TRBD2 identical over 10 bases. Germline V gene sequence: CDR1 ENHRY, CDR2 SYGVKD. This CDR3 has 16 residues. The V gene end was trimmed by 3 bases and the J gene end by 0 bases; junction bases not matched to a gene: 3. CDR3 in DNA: TGTGCCATCAGTGAAGGACTAGCGGCAAGCACAGATACGCAGTATTTT. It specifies CAISEGLAASTDTQYF.

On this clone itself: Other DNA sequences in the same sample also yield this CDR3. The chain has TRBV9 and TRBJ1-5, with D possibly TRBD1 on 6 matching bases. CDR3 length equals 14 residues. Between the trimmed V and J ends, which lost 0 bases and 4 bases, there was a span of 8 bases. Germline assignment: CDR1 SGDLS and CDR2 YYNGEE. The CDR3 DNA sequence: TGTGCCAGCAGCGTAGGAGGGGGTAATCAGCCCCAGCATTTT. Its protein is CASSVGGGNQPQHF.

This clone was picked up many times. The CDR3 nucleotides are TGTGCCAGCAGCTTTGGGACAGAGAATTCACCCCTCCACTTT. Amino acids: CASSFGTENSPLHF. This chain uses TRBV5-6 with TRBJ1-6; 7 positions match TRBD1. V was clipped by 2 bases and J by 7 bases; unmatched bases: 3. The CDR3 totals 14 residues. Germline CDR1 reads SGHDT; CDR2 reads YYEEEE.

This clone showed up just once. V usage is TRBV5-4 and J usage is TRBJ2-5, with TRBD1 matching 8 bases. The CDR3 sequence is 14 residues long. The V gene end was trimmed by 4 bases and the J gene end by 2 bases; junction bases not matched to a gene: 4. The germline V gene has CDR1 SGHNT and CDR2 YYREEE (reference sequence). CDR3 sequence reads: CASSPGGLQETQYF. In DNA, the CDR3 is TGTGCCAGCAGCCCAGGGGGCCTTCAAGAGACCCAGTACTTC.

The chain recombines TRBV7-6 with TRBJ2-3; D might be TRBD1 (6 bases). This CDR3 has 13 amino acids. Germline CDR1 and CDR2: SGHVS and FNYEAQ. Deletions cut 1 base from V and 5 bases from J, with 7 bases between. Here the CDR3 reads CASSLGRGDTQYF. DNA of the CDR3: TGTGCCAGCAGCTTAGGCAGGGGAGATACGCAGTATTTT.

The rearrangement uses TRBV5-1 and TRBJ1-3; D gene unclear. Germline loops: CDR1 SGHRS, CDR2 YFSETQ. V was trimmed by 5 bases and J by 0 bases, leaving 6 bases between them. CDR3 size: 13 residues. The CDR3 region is CASRSGSGNTIYF. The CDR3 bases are TGCGCCAGCAGATCCGGCTCTGGAAACACCATATATTTT.

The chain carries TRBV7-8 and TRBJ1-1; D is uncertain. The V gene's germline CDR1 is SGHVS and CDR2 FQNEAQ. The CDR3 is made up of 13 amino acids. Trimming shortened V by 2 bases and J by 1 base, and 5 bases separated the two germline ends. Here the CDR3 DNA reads TGTGCCAGCAGCTTACAGGAGAACACTGAAGCTTTCTTT. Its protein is CASSLQENTEAFF.

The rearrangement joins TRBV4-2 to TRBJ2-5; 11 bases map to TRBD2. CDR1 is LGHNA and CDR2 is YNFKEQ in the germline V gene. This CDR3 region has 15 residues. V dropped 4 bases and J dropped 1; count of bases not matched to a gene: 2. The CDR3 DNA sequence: TGTGCCAGCAGCCTTGGGACTAGCGGCCAAGAGACCCAGTACTTC. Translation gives CASSLGTSGQETQYF.

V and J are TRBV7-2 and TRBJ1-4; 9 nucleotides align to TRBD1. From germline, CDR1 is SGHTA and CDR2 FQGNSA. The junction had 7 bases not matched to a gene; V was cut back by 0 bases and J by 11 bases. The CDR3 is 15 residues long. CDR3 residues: CASSLAGQGGGKLFF. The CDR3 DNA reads TGTGCCAGCAGCTTAGCGGGACAGGGCGGAGGTAAACTGTTTTTT.

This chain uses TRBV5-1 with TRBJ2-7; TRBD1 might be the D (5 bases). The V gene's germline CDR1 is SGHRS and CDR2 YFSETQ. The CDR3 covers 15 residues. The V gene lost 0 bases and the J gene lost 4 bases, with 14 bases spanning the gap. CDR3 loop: CASSLGTLTTYEQYF. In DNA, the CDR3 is TGCGCCAGCAGCTTGGGGACACTCACCACGTACGAGCAGTACTTC.

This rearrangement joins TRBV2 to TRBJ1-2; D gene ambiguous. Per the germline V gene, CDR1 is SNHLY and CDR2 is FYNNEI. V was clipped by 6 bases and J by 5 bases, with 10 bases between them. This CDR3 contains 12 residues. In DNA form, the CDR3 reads TGTGCCAGCAGGCGGGATGGGTATGGCTACACCTTC. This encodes CASRRDGYGYTF.

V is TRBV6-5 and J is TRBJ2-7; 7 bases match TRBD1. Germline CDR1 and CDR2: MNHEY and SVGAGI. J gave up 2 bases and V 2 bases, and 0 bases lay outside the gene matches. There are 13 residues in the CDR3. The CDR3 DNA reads TGTGCCAGCAGTTACGACAGGGCCTACGAGCAGTACGTC. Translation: CASSYDRAYEQYV.

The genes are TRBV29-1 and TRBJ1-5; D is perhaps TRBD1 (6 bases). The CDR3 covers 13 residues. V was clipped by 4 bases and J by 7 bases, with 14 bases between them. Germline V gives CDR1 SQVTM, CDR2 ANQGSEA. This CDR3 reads CSVGGGAQQPQHF. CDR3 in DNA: TGCAGCGTTGGGGGGGGCGCACAGCAGCCCCAGCATTTT.

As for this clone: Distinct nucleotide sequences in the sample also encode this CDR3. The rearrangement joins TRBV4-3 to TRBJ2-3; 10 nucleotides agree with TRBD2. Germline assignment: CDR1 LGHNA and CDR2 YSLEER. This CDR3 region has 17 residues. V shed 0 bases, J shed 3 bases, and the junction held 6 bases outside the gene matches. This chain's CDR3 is CASSQDLGLAVTDTQYF. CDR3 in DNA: TGCGCCAGCAGCCAAGATCTTGGACTAGCGGTAACAGATACGCAGTATTTT.

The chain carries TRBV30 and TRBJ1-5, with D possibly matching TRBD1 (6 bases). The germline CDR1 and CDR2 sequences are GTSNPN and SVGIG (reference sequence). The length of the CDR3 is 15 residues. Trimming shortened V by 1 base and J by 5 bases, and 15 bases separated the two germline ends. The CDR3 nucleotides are TGTGCCTGGAGTGCCGAACCGGACAGTTATCAGCCCCAGCATTTT. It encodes CAWSAEPDSYQPQHF.

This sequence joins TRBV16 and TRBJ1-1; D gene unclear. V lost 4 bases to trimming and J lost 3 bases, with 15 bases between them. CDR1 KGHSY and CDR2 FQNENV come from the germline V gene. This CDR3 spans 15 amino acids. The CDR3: CASSPRPVSDTEAFF. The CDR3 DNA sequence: TGTGCCAGCAGCCCCAGGCCCGTGTCTGACACTGAAGCTTTCTTT.

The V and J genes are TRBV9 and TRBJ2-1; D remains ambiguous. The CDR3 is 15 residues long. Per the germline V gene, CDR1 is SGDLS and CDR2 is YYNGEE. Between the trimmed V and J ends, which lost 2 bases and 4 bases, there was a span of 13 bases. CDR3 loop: CASSVRPSHYNEQFF. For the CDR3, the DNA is TGTGCCAGCAGCGTGCGTCCTTCCCATTACAATGAGCAGTTCTTC.

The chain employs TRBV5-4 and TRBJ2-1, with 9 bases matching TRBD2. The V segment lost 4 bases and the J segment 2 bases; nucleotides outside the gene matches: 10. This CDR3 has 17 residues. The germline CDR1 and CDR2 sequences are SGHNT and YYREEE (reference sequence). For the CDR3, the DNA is TGTGCCAGCAGCCCGGGGAGCGGGGGGTTCACCTACAATGAGCAGTTCTTC. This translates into CASSPGSGGFTYNEQFF.

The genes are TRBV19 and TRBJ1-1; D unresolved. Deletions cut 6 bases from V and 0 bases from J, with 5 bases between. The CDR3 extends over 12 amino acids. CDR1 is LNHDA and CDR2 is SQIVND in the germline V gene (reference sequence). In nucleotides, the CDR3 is TGTGCCAGTAGCTTCTTGAACACTGAAGCTTTCTTT. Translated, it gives CASSFLNTEAFF.